This T cell receptor (beta chain) was identified in a study of regulatory T cells in long-lasting Graves disease. As for time point: newly diagnosed GD, antithyroid drugs for less than 3 months. There was RNA extracted from PBMCs, and the TCR library was made from it. V lost 5 bases, J lost 6 bases, and 9 bases stayed unmatched. CDR3 length equals 15 residues. Germline values: CDR1 LNHDA, CDR2 SQIVND (reference sequence). Library construction for TCR beta used iRepertoire HTBI primers and Arm-PCR of CDR3 regions. TCRdb re-called the multiplex PCR reads through MiXCR, storing one row per CDR3 protein. The sample lists about 330,000 distinct CDR3 sequences; under 20% were seen once. The same data also went into a second study, on T cells in Graves' hyperthyroidism and ophthalmopathy.

This chain uses TRBV19 with TRBJ2-2; 7 bases map to TRBD1. This specimen was peripheral blood mononuclear cells (PBMCs), taken at new diagnosis, from a patient treated with antithyroid drugs. The clonotype comes from a woman aged 18-30 years with Graves disease. CDR3 bases: TGTGCCAGTAGTGAACACTGGACAGGTCCCGGGGAGCTGTTTTTT. This sequence encodes CASSEHWTGPGELFF.